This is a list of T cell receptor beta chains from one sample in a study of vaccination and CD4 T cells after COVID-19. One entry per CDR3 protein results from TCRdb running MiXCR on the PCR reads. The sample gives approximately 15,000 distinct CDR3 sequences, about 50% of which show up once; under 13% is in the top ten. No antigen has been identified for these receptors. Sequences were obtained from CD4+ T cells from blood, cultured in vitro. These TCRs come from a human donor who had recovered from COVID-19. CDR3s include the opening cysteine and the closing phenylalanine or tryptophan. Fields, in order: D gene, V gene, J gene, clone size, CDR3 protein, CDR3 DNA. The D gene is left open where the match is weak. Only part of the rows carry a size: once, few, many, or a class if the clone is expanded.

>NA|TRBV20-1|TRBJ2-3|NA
CSARRDTSRTDTQYF
TGCAGTGCTAGAAGAGACACATCTCGCACAGATACGCAGTATTTT
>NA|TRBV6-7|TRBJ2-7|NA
CASNRGGTCSYEQYF
TGTGCCAGCAACCGAGGCGGGACATGCTCCTACGAGCAGTACTTC
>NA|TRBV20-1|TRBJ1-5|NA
CSARDGRQPQHF
TGCAGTGCTAGAGATGGGCGGCAGCCCCAGCATTTT
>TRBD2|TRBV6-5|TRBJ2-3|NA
CASSYGLAGSTDTQYF
TGTGCCAGCAGTTACGGGCTAGCGGGAAGCACAGATACGCAGTATTTT
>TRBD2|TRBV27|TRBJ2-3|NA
CASSFASGRRGTDTQYF
TGTGCCAGCAGTTTCGCAAGCGGGAGGAGGGGCACAGATACGCAGTATTTT
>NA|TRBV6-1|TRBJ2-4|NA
CASSEGTILKNIQYF
TGTGCCAGCAGCGAGGGGACCATCCTCAAAAACATTCAGTACTTC
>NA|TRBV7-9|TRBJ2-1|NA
CASSPGSNDEQFF
TGTGCCAGCAGCCCAGGGTCCAACGATGAGCAGTTCTTC
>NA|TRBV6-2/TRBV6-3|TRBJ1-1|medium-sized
CASRRPQGTPTEAFF
TGTGCCAGCAGGCGACCGCAGGGGACCCCCACTGAAGCTTTCTTT
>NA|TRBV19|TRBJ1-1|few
CASSEYSKNTEAFF
TGTGCCAGTAGCGAGTACAGCAAGAACACTGAAGCTTTCTTT
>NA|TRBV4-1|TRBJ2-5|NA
CASSPILPTSAETQYF
TGCGCCAGCAGCCCCATTTTGCCTACTAGTGCGGAGACCCAGTACTTC
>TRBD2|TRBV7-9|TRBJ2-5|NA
CASSVSSGQETQYF
TGTGCCAGCAGCGTCTCTAGCGGCCAAGAGACCCAGTACTTC
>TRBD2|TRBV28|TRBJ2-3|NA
CASSFRGGATSTDTQYF
TGTGCCAGCAGTTTCCGGGGGGGAGCGACGAGCACAGATACGCAGTATTTT
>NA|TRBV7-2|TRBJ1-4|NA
CASSLAGGLSEKLFF
TGTGCCAGCAGCTTAGCAGGGGGTCTGAGCGAAAAACTGTTTTTT
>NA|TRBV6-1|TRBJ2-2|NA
CASSGEVNTGELFF
TGTGCCAGCAGTGGTGAAGTTAACACCGGGGAGCTGTTTTTT
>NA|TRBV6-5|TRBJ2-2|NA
CASSYSRGRRNTGELFF
TGTGCCAGCAGTTACTCGAGAGGGAGGAGGAACACCGGGGAGCTGTTTTTT
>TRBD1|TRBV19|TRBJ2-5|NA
CASSIAGTGGETQYF
TGTGCCAGTAGTATAGCGGGGACAGGGGGAGAGACCCAGTACTTC
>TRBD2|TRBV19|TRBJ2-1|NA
CASSIGTSGRSEQFF
TGTGCCAGTAGTATCGGGACTAGCGGGAGGAGTGAGCAGTTCTTC
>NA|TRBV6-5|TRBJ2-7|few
CASSFQTGRKYEQYF
TGTGCCAGCAGTTTCCAGACAGGACGAAAGTACGAGCAGTACTTC
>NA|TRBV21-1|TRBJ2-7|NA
CASMEGDKAYEQYF
TGTGCCAGCATGGAAGGGGATAAGGCCTACGAGCAGTACTTC
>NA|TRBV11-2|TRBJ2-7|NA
CASSLESGDEQYF
TGTGCCAGCAGCTTAGAGTCCGGGGACGAGCAGTACTTC
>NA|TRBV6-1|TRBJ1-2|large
CASRGRGHGYTF
TGTGCCAGCAGGGGGAGGGGTCATGGCTACACCTTC
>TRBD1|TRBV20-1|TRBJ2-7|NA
CSASGDRGRTYEQYF
TGCAGTGCTAGTGGGGACAGGGGGCGGACCTACGAGCAGTACTTC
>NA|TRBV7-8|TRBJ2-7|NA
CASSVRDTTQGEQYF
TGTGCCAGCAGCGTACGGGACACCACACAAGGGGAGCAGTACTTC
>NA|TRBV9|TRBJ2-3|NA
CASSLQGDYVTDTQYF
TGTGCCAGCAGCCTTCAGGGCGACTACGTCACAGATACGCAGTATTTT
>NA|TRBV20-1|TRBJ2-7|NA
CSGVGGYEQYF
TGCAGTGGCGTTGGGGGCTACGAGCAGTACTTC
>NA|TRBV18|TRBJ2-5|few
CASSPDLTKYF
TGTGCCAGCTCACCGGACTTAACCAAGTACTTC
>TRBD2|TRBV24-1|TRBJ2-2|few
CATSDLPLAGDAGELFF
TGTGCCACCAGTGATTTGCCCCTAGCGGGAGACGCCGGGGAGCTGTTTTTT
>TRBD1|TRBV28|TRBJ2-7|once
CASSLTGTYEQYF
TGTGCCAGCAGTTTGACAGGGACCTACGAGCAGTACTTC
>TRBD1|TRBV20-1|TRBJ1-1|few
CSATREGGDEAFF
TGCAGTGCCACCAGGGAAGGGGGCGATGAAGCTTTCTTT
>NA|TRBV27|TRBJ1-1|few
CASSPETGNTEAFF
TGTGCCAGCAGTCCAGAGACAGGGAACACTGAAGCTTTCTTT
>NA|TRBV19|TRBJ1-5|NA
CASSIDGGGLNQPQHF
TGTGCCAGTAGTATTGATGGGGGGGGGCTCAATCAGCCCCAGCATTTT
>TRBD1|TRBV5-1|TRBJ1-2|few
CASSLVGGGRTNYGYTF
TGCGCCAGCAGCTTGGTAGGGGGCGGACGAACTAACTATGGCTACACCTTC
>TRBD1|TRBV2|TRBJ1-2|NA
CASRPRQGAMGGYTF
TGTGCCAGCAGACCCAGACAGGGGGCAATGGGGGGCTACACCTTC
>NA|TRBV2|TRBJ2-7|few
CASSRQVTTYEQYF
TGTGCCAGCAGCCGACAGGTAACGACTTACGAGCAGTACTTC
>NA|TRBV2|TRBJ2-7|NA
CASSGGFGPYEQYF
TGTGCCAGCAGTGGGGGGTTTGGTCCCTACGAGCAGTACTTC
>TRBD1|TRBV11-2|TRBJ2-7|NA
CASSLGRGQVGQYF
TGTGCCAGCAGCTTAGGGAGGGGACAGGTAGGGCAGTACTTC